These 15 T cell receptor beta chains share one sample of origin, sequenced in a study of beta chain features in type 1 diabetes. Findings of the study overall: All four CD4+ subsets from Type 1 diabetes patients carried moderately but significantly shorter TCRB CDR3s.

Their antigens remain unidentified. Expressed TCRB transcripts were sequenced, since all the RNA that had been isolated was reverse transcribed. Only in-frame clones appear in the TCRdb table, and some are missing; sequencing was by immunoSEQ multiplex PCR. Found here are 640,000 or so clones, about an eighth of them singletons; the top ten hold 0.022%. The sample was naive CD4+ T cells from blood. The receptors stem from a man between 18 and 29 years old with type 1 diabetes.

The sample holds a few counts of this clone. This chain connects TRBV5-4 to TRBJ2-4; 9 positions match TRBD2. Trimming took 4 bases from V and 2 from J; bases not matched to a gene: 4. The CDR3 totals 15 residues. Per the germline V gene, CDR1 is SGHNT and CDR2 is YYREEE (reference sequence). DNA of the CDR3: TGTGCCAGCAGCACAGCGGGGGGAACCAAAAACATTCAGTACTTC. Protein: CASSTAGGTKNIQYF.

In this sample, this clone turned up a few times. CDR3 nucleotides: TGTGCCAGCCGGAGGACAGTTGACACCGGGGAGCTGTTTTTT. Translation gives CASRRTVDTGELFF. J is TRBJ2-2 and V is TRBV28; the D gene is possibly TRBD1 (6 bases). CDR1 is MDHEN, CDR2 SYDVKM, per germline. The CDR3 contains 14 residues. Trimming took 8 bases from V and 3 from J, leaving 13 bases between them.

V and J are TRBV2 and TRBJ1-5; 8 bases agree with TRBD1. Germline loops: CDR1 SNHLY, CDR2 FYNNEI. The CDR3 consists of 15 residues. Unmatched junction bases numbered 8, after V lost 6 bases and J lost 4 bases. CDR3 sequence: CASRIPGQENQPQHF. The CDR3 DNA follows: TGTGCCAGCAGAATCCCGGGACAGGAGAATCAGCCCCAGCATTTT.

This sequence joins TRBV7-9 and TRBJ1-2; D not resolved. V was shortened by 5 bases and J by 3 bases, with 13 bases between the two germline ends. Germline V CDR1 and CDR2: SEHNR, FQNEAQ (reference sequence). CDR3 length equals 14 residues. The DNA for the CDR3 is TGTGCCAGCAGCAGCGCTGGGGAACACTATGGCTACACCTTC. Residues: CASSSAGEHYGYTF.

This CDR3 is CASSFGSSGGLQETQYF. The DNA of the CDR3 is TGTGCCAGCAGTTTTGGGAGTAGCGGGGGGCTCCAAGAGACCCAGTACTTC. This chain joins TRBV27 and TRBJ2-5; TRBD2 matches at 10 bases. Per germline, CDR1 MNHEY and CDR2 SMNVEV (reference sequence). Trimming took 3 bases from V and 1 from J; bases not matched to a gene: 8. The CDR3 is 17 amino acids.

This chain links TRBV30 with TRBJ1-5, with no clear D. Germline values: CDR1 GTSNPN, CDR2 SVGIG (reference sequence). Trimming cost V 1 base and J 6 bases, with 13 bases left between them. This CDR3 spans 14 amino acids. CDR3 loop: CAWSDLSPGQPQHF. CDR3 DNA sequence: TGTGCCTGGAGTGACCTTTCCCCAGGTCAGCCCCAGCATTTT. Drawing the rest from reference TRBV30 and TRBJ1-5, the complete variable domain is SQTIHQWPATLVQPVGSPLSLECTVEGTSNPNLYWYRQAAGRGLQLLFYSVGIGQISSEVPQNLSASRPQDRQFILSSKKLLLSDSGFYLCAWSDLSPGQPQHFGDGTRLSIL.

A few counts support this clone. The rearrangement links TRBV30 to TRBJ1-5; a weak D match, TRBD1 (5 bases). The length of the CDR3 is 13 residues. V gave up 5 bases and J gave up 6 bases, with 14 bases separating them. Germline-derived CDR1 and CDR2 are GTSNPN and SVGIG (reference sequence). CDR3 DNA sequence: TGTGCCTGGGGGGGAGTGGGGAGTCAGCCCCAGCATTTT. Translating it yields CAWGGVGSQPQHF.

The chain is built from TRBV30 and TRBJ1-2, with D hard to call. Germline CDR1 GTSNPN, CDR2 SVGIG (reference sequence). The length of the CDR3 is 13 residues. V was pared by 0 bases and J by 4 bases, with 9 bases between. CDR3 DNA: TGTGCCTGGAGTGTACTTAGTGGCTATGGCTACACCTTC. Its translation is CAWSVLSGYGYTF.

This rearrangement joins TRBV30 to TRBJ1-5; D might be TRBD1 (6 bases). V lost 2 bases, J lost 6 bases, and 17 bases lay in between. Germline lookup yields CDR1 GTSNPN and CDR2 SVGIG (reference sequence). CDR3 size: 15 residues. The CDR3 bases are TGTGCCTGGAGTCTCCATTCAGGGGATACTCAGCCCCAGCATTTT. As protein: CAWSLHSGDTQPQHF. Supplemented by reference TRBV30 and TRBJ1-5, the full variable domain reads SQTIHQWPATLVQPVGSPLSLECTVEGTSNPNLYWYRQAAGRGLQLLFYSVGIGQISSEVPQNLSASRPQDRQFILSSKKLLLSDSGFYLCAWSLHSGDTQPQHFGDGTRLSIL.

The chain couples TRBV6-6 to TRBJ2-1; 8 bases map to TRBD2. Germline CDR1 and CDR2: MNHNY and SVGAGI (reference sequence). The V gene end was trimmed by 2 bases and the J gene end by 9 bases; junction bases not matched to a gene: 3. This CDR3 spans 13 amino acids. The CDR3, as DNA: TGTGCCAGCAGTTACCCTAGCGGGTCTGAGCAGTTCTTC. Its translation is CASSYPSGSEQFF.

This clone has only a few counts. The chain is built from TRBV29-1 and TRBJ2-1, with D hard to call. Per the germline V gene, CDR1 is SQVTM and CDR2 is ANQGSEA. Trimming cost V 4 bases and J 4 bases, with 17 bases left between them. The CDR3 is made up of 15 amino acids. CDR3 loop: CSVAKVVDPYNEQFF. CDR3 DNA sequence: TGCAGCGTTGCGAAGGTAGTCGACCCATACAATGAGCAGTTCTTC.

The V call is TRBV28, the J call TRBJ2-5, with D possibly TRBD1 on 6 matching bases. Germline-derived CDR1 and CDR2 are MDHEN and SYDVKM. The CDR3 consists of 13 residues. Trimming cost V 3 bases and J 6 bases, with 11 bases left between them. The CDR3 region is CASSFRGVKTQYF. CDR3 in DNA: TGTGCCAGCAGTTTCAGGGGCGTAAAGACCCAGTACTTC.

The chain employs TRBV28 and TRBJ2-6; no clear D gene. Germline assignment: CDR1 MDHEN and CDR2 SYDVKM. The CDR3 runs to 20 residues. V lost 7 bases and J 0 bases, leaving 25 bases between the germline ends. The CDR3 is CASKGPTRTYGTSGANVLTF. DNA for the CDR3: TGTGCCAGCAAAGGCCCAACCAGGACGTATGGAACCTCTGGGGCCAACGTCCTGACTTTC.

This clone was detected a few times. The chain recombines TRBV6-1 with TRBJ2-5, with D uncertain. The CDR3 has 15 residues. Germline V gives CDR1 MNHNS, CDR2 SASEGT. Trimming removed 4 bases from V and 0 bases from J, with 12 bases in between. The CDR3 here is CASSGVTSYQETQYF. CDR3 DNA: TGTGCCAGCAGTGGGGTTACATCGTACCAAGAGACCCAGTACTTC.

CDR3 DNA: TGTGCCAGCCTCTACAGGGGTCGGACCGGGGAGCTGTTTTTT. Its translation is CASLYRGRTGELFF. The chain links TRBV13 to TRBJ2-2, with TRBD1 matching over 7 bases. The CDR3 runs 14 residues. V lost 8 bases and J lost 5; bases outside the gene matches: 8. CDR1 and CDR2 (germline): PRHDT, FYEKMQ (reference sequence).